One and the same sample provided the 31 T cell receptor beta chains below, sequenced in a study of blood T cell repertoires in COVID-19. Using immunoSEQ multiplex PCR, the repertoire was profiled, and TCRdb retains in-frame clones only, with some absent. The sample has approximately 190,000 clones; under 85% are singletons. Sequenced: peripheral blood. The receptors were gathered from a woman between 40 and 55 years old with acute or convalescent COVID-19.

The rearrangement links TRBV11-2 to TRBJ2-7; 7 bases are shared with TRBD1. This CDR3 has 15 residues. CDR1 and CDR2 (germline): SGHAT, FQNNGV. The ends lost 2 bases at V and 0 bases at J; junction bases unmatched: 4. CDR3 sequence: CASSLNRDSSYEQYF. CDR3 bases: TGTGCCAGCAGCTTAAACCGGGACAGCTCCTACGAGCAGTACTTC. Full variable domain (outside the CDR3, taken from reference TRBV11-2 and TRBJ2-7): EAGVAQSPRYKIIEKRQSVAFWCNPISGHATLYWYQQILGQGPKLLIQFQNNGVVDDSQLPKDRFSAERLKGVDSTLKIQPAKLEDSAVYLCASSLNRDSSYEQYFGPGTRLTVT.

The V gene is TRBV2, the J gene TRBJ2-6; D perhaps matches TRBD2 (5 bases). Trimming took off 7 bases at V and 4 bases at J, with 11 bases between the two ends. The CDR3 is made up of 14 amino acids. Germline V CDR1 and CDR2: SNHLY, FYNNEI. The CDR3 nucleotides are TGTGCCAGCACCGGGGTGAGGGGGGCCAACGTCCTGACTTTC. Amino acid sequence: CASTGVRGANVLTF. Full variable domain (remainder filled in from reference TRBV2 and TRBJ2-6): EPEVTQTPSHQVTQMGQEVILRCVPISNHLYFYWYRQILGQKVEFLVSFYNNEISEKSEIFDDQFSVERPDGSNFTLKIRSTKLEDSAMYFCASTGVRGANVLTFGAGSRLTVL.

The rearrangement joins TRBV5-1 to TRBJ2-3; D might be TRBD2 (6 bases). The CDR3 is 23 residues long. Germline V gives CDR1 SGHRS, CDR2 YFSETQ. V lost 0 bases and J lost 6, with 38 bases in between. The CDR3 nucleotides are TGCGCCAGCAGCTTGGCGGCTCTAAGAGGGACTTATTACGCGATTTCTTTACGGGATACGCAGTATTTT. Encoded protein: CASSLAALRGTYYAISLRDTQYF.

The chain employs TRBV7-8 and TRBJ1-1, with 8 bases lining up with TRBD1. V lost 3 bases, J lost 4 bases, and 7 bases stayed unmatched. CDR3 length equals 15 residues. Germline CDR1 reads SGHVS; CDR2 reads FQNEAQ. The CDR3 DNA reads TGTGCCAGCAGCTTGGACAGGGTAGGGCTCACTGAAGCTTTCTTT. Amino acid sequence: CASSLDRVGLTEAFF.

The rearrangement uses TRBV23-1 and TRBJ1-6; D ambiguous. TRBV23-1 is filed as an ORF, its function uncertain. Trimming pared 4 bases from V and 3 bases from J, leaving 16 bases between. CDR3 size: 17 residues. CDR3 region: CASSRHSRRYYNSPLHF. The CDR3 bases are TGCGCCAGCAGTCGCCACTCCCGCCGGTACTATAATTCACCCCTCCACTTT.

This chain's CDR3 is CASYLHPIGGRTYNSPLHF. CDR3 DNA sequence: TGTGCCAGTTACCTCCACCCAATTGGAGGGCGGACTTATAATTCACCCCTCCACTTT. This chain joins TRBV21-1 and TRBJ1-6. TRBV21-1 is marked as a pseudogene. This CDR3 comprises 19 residues.

This clone was counted between two and nine times. The rearrangement joins TRBV6-6 to TRBJ2-1; D may be TRBD2 (5 bases). V lost 4 bases and J 4 bases, leaving 8 bases between the germline ends. Germline CDR1 is MNHNY and CDR2 is SVGAGI (reference sequence). The CDR3 has 13 amino acids. The chain's CDR3 is CASSLRGYNEQFF. As DNA, the CDR3 is TGTGCCAGCAGTTTGAGAGGGTACAATGAGCAGTTCTTC.

This rearrangement joins TRBV10-2 to TRBJ2-2; TRBD2 might be the D (6 bases). V lost 6 bases and J lost 2, with 10 bases in between. CDR1 WSHSY and CDR2 SAAADI come from the germline V gene. This CDR3 has 14 residues. The CDR3 sequence: CASRKTSNTGELFF. The CDR3 nucleotides are TGCGCCAGCAGAAAGACTAGTAACACCGGGGAGCTGTTTTTT.

This chain joins TRBV7-6 and TRBJ2-7; TRBD2 matches 11 bases. Looked up from germline, CDR1 is SGHVS and CDR2 is FNYEAQ. The CDR3 consists of 15 residues. V lost 4 bases and J lost 3; bases outside the gene matches: 5. The CDR3 DNA sequence: TGTGCCAGCAGCTACGGGACTAGCGGATTCTACGAGCAGTACTTC. Its protein product is CASSYGTSGFYEQYF.

V and J are TRBV29-1 and TRBJ2-7; no clear D. The V and J ends lost 6 bases and 5 bases respectively, with 8 bases between them. The CDR3 is made up of 10 amino acids. Germline CDR1 SQVTM, CDR2 ANQGSEA. The CDR3 bases are TGCAGCGTGACTGCCAACGAGCAGTACTTC. This encodes CSVTANEQYF.

The V and J genes are TRBV2 and TRBJ2-2, with a tentative D call TRBD1 (6 bases). The germline CDR1 and CDR2 sequences are SNHLY and FYNNEI. This CDR3 contains 16 residues. V lost 3 bases, J lost 7 bases, and 18 bases lay in between. This CDR3 is CASSESAQGQGGELFF. The DNA for the CDR3 is TGTGCCAGCAGTGAGTCGGCACAGGGACAAGGCGGGGAGCTGTTTTTT.

V is TRBV2 and J is TRBJ1-2; D is perhaps TRBD1 (5 bases). V lost 10 bases to trimming and J lost 8 bases, with 17 bases between them. Germline CDR1 SNHLY, CDR2 FYNNEI. This CDR3 comprises 12 residues. Here the CDR3 DNA reads TGTGCCACCCTTCTCCGGGGGAGCGGCTACACCTTC. Its protein product is CATLLRGSGYTF. The whole variable domain, remainder taken from reference TRBV2 and TRBJ1-2, is EPEVTQTPSHQVTQMGQEVILRCVPISNHLYFYWYRQILGQKVEFLVSFYNNEISEKSEIFDDQFSVERPDGSNFTLKIRSTKLEDSAMYFCATLLRGSGYTFGSGTRLTVV.

This clone was found many times. The chain links TRBV6-2 or TRBV6-3 to TRBJ2-1; 8 bases align to TRBD1. From germline, CDR1 is MNHEY and CDR2 SVGEGT. Trimming took 0 bases from V and 4 from J; bases not matched to a gene: 5. CDR3 size: 16 residues. The CDR3 is CASSYSLGQAYNEQFF. The CDR3 nucleotides read TGTGCCAGCAGTTACTCTCTGGGACAGGCTTACAATGAGCAGTTCTTC.

The chain uses TRBV29-1 and TRBJ2-3; maybe TRBD1 (6 bases). The CDR3 runs 14 residues. Germline CDR1 SQVTM, CDR2 ANQGSEA. The germline V and J ends were trimmed by 4 bases and 2 bases, with 13 bases remaining between them. The CDR3 DNA reads TGCAGCGTTGGAGTGGGGGCCTTCACAGATACGCAGTATTTT. It translates to CSVGVGAFTDTQYF.

The rearrangement links TRBV5-4 to TRBJ2-3; D perhaps matches TRBD2 (6 bases). Germline CDR1 SGHNT, CDR2 YYREEE (reference sequence). The germline V and J ends were trimmed by 2 bases and 5 bases, with 15 bases remaining between them. This CDR3 has 15 amino acids. The CDR3 protein is CASSFSTGVGDTQYF. Here the CDR3 DNA reads TGTGCCAGCAGCTTTTCAACGGGAGTGGGAGATACGCAGTATTTT. The variable domain in full, with the rest retrieved from reference TRBV5-4 and TRBJ2-3, is ETGVTQSPTHLIKTRGQQVTLRCSSQSGHNTVSWYQQALGQGPQFIFQYYREEENGRGNFPPRFSGLQFPNYSSELNVNALELDDSALYLCASSFSTGVGDTQYFGPGTRLTVL.

V and J are TRBV4-1 and TRBJ2-5; D gene ambiguous. V was clipped by 1 base and J by 0 bases, with 6 bases between them. From germline, CDR1 is MGHRA and CDR2 YSYEKL. The CDR3 is 14 residues long. Here the CDR3 DNA reads TGCGCCAGCAGCCAAGTGCGAGACCAAGAGACCCAGTACTTC. Protein: CASSQVRDQETQYF.

The chain employs TRBV9 and TRBJ2-1; D is ambiguous. The germline CDR1 and CDR2 sequences are SGDLS and YYNGEE. The CDR3 loop spans 14 amino acids. V was pared by 4 bases and J by 3 bases, with 11 bases between. CDR3 DNA: TGTGCCAGCAGCTTAGGTGGAGACTACAATGAGCAGTTCTTC. It specifies CASSLGGDYNEQFF.

This rearrangement joins TRBV7-2 to TRBJ2-7; a possible D gene is TRBD1 (6 bases). With 1 base removed from V and 4 bases from J, the gap between germline ends came to 14 bases. This CDR3 is 15 amino acids long. Per germline, CDR1 SGHTA and CDR2 FQGNSA. CDR3 sequence reads: CASSLVQGSFYEQYF. The CDR3 nucleotides read TGTGCCAGCAGCTTAGTTCAGGGGTCCTTTTACGAGCAGTACTTC.

There are a few counts of this clone. The rearrangement joins TRBV3-1 (or the pseudogene TRBV3-2) to TRBJ2-7; 13 bases align to TRBD2. The length of the CDR3 is 16 residues. Trimming cost V 1 base and J 4 bases; bases outside gene matches: 4. Per germline, CDR1 LGHDT and CDR2 YNNKEL (reference sequence). The CDR3 DNA follows: TGTGCCAGCAGCCAAGGAAGGACTAGCGGGAGATACGAGCAGTACTTC. It is translated as CASSQGRTSGRYEQYF.

This chain connects TRBV19 to TRBJ1-2; D not certain. Per germline, CDR1 LNHDA and CDR2 SQIVND (reference sequence). This CDR3 has 13 amino acids. Trimming took off 5 bases at V and 3 bases at J, with 10 bases between the two ends. This chain's CDR3 is CASSVLADYGYTF. CDR3 DNA: TGTGCCAGTAGTGTTTTGGCCGACTATGGCTACACCTTC. Drawing the rest from reference TRBV19 and TRBJ1-2, the complete variable domain is DGGITQSPKYLFRKEGQNVTLSCEQNLNHDAMYWYRQDPGQGLRLIYYSQIVNDFQKGDIAEGYSVSREKKESFPLTVTSAQKNPTAFYLCASSVLADYGYTFGSGTRLTVV.

The chain uses TRBV5-1 and TRBJ1-5, with TRBD1 as a possible D gene (6 bases). The length of the CDR3 is 14 residues. Trimming took 2 bases from V and 11 from J, leaving 17 bases between them. CDR1 is SGHRS, CDR2 YFSETQ, per germline. The CDR3 coding sequence is TGCGCCAGCAGCTTAGGGGGAGAGGATATGACCCAGCATTTT. Its translation is CASSLGGEDMTQHF. The whole variable domain, remainder taken from reference TRBV5-1 and TRBJ1-5, is KAGVTQTPRYLIKTRGQQVTLSCSPISGHRSVSWYQQTPGQGLQFLFEYFSETQRNKGNFPGRFSGRQFSNSRSEMNVSTLELGDSALYLCASSLGGEDMTQHFGDGTRLSIL.

This sequence joins TRBV9 and TRBJ2-3; no clear D. V lost 0 bases and J 2 bases, leaving 13 bases between the germline ends. Germline values: CDR1 SGDLS, CDR2 YYNGEE. The CDR3 runs to 16 residues. CDR3 DNA sequence: TGTGCCAGCAGCGTAGTGGGCAGGCCTGACACAGATACGCAGTATTTT. Residues: CASSVVGRPDTDTQYF.

V usage is TRBV6-5 and J usage is TRBJ1-1; TRBD1 matches at 8 bases. The V segment lost 7 bases and the J segment 4 bases; nucleotides outside the gene matches: 8. CDR3 length: 14 residues. CDR1 is MNHEY, CDR2 SVGAGI, per germline. The CDR3 sequence: CASIPYRGITEAFF. CDR3 in DNA: TGTGCCAGCATACCGTACAGGGGGATCACTGAAGCTTTCTTT.

The J gene is TRBJ1-2, the V gene TRBV5-6, with D possibly being TRBD1 (5 bases). With 4 bases removed from V and 7 bases from J, the gap between germline ends came to 11 bases. CDR1 SGHDT and CDR2 YYEEEE come from the germline V gene. The CDR3 totals 12 residues. CDR3: CASSREGTGYTF. The CDR3 nucleotides read TGTGCCAGCAGCCGGGAGGGGACTGGCTACACCTTC.

The chain employs TRBV5-6 and TRBJ2-2; D ambiguous. The CDR3 consists of 15 residues. Germline CDR1 reads SGHDT; CDR2 reads YYEEEE. Trimming pared 1 base from V and 4 bases from J, leaving 11 bases between. CDR3 sequence reads: CASSLNGHITGELFF. CDR3 sequence (DNA): TGTGCCAGCAGCTTGAATGGGCATATCACCGGGGAGCTGTTTTTT.

The rearrangement uses TRBV28 and TRBJ1-4; no clear D gene. The length of the CDR3 is 15 residues. Trimming cost V 1 base and J 7 bases, with 13 bases left between them. Germline CDR1 and CDR2: MDHEN and SYDVKM. Written as DNA, the CDR3 is TGTGCCAGCAGTTTATTAGGCGGGGATGGTGAAAAACTGTTTTTT. This encodes CASSLLGGDGEKLFF.

The chain joins TRBV14 to TRBJ1-3, with D possibly being TRBD1 (5 bases). The CDR3 consists of 13 residues. V was clipped by 4 bases and J by 2 bases, with 6 bases between them. Germline V gene lookup returns CDR1 SGHDN and CDR2 FVKESK. CDR3 region: CASSPGAGNTIYF. CDR3 bases: TGTGCCAGCAGCCCGGGGGCTGGAAACACCATATATTTT.

The gene calls are TRBV5-1 and TRBJ2-2; no reliable D call. V lost 0 bases to trimming and J lost 1 base, with 4 bases between them. In germline, CDR1 is SGHRS, CDR2 YFSETQ. This CDR3 contains 14 residues. The CDR3 region is CASSLVMNTGELFF. For the CDR3, the DNA is TGCGCCAGCAGCTTGGTCATGAACACCGGGGAGCTGTTTTTT. The full variable domain, in which reference TRBV5-1 and TRBJ2-2 provide the parts outside the CDR3, is KAGVTQTPRYLIKTRGQQVTLSCSPISGHRSVSWYQQTPGQGLQFLFEYFSETQRNKGNFPGRFSGRQFSNSRSEMNVSTLELGDSALYLCASSLVMNTGELFFGEGSRLTVL.

The chain has TRBV25-1 and TRBJ1-1; 7 bases agree with TRBD1. V shed 6 bases, J shed 4 bases, and the junction held 11 bases outside the gene matches. The CDR3 spans 15 residues. Germline V gene sequence: CDR1 MGHDK, CDR2 SYGVNS. The CDR3 is CASSRGVDLRTEAFF. The CDR3 region has the DNA TGTGCCAGCAGCAGGGGGGTCGATCTTCGCACTGAAGCTTTCTTT.

The gene calls are TRBV6-4 and TRBJ2-2; D is possibly TRBD2 (5 bases). The germline V gene has CDR1 MRHNA and CDR2 SNTAGT. V lost 8 bases and J 4 bases, leaving 14 bases between the germline ends. The length of the CDR3 is 14 residues. CDR3 amino acids: CASSLLDGTGELFF. DNA of the CDR3: TGTGCCAGCTCCTTACTAGACGGCACCGGGGAGCTGTTTTTT.

This clone was picked up a small number of times. The V call is TRBV5-5, the J call TRBJ1-3, with 11 bases that match TRBD1. Germline V gene data show CDR1 as SGHKS and CDR2 as YYEKEE (reference sequence). Trimming removed 2 bases from V and 3 bases from J; junction bases left unmatched: 4. This CDR3 region has 16 residues. The CDR3 DNA is TGTGCCAGCAGCTTTACCGGGACAGGGGGTGGAAACACCATATATTTT. Translation gives CASSFTGTGGGNTIYF. The entire variable domain, with the rest obtained from reference TRBV5-5 and TRBJ1-3, is as follows: DAGVTQSPTHLIKTRGQQVTLRCSPISGHKSVSWYQQVLGQGPQFIFQYYEKEERGRGNFPDRFSARQFPNYSSELNVNALLLGDSALYLCASSFTGTGGGNTIYFGEGSWLTVV.